This entry describes one T cell receptor (beta chain). In the PCR, 60 Vbeta and 13 Jbeta primers were used. Method: immunoSEQ multiplex PCR; TCRdb's copy keeps in-frame clones and lacks some. The sample records over 150,000 clones, 60% to 80% being singletons. With V trimmed by 6 bases and J by 2 bases, 2 bases remained unmatched. This CDR3 is built from 13 residues. In germline, CDR1 is SEHNR, CDR2 FQNEAQ (reference sequence). This sample is drawn from a study of cytomegalovirus exposure and HLA in healthy donors. Sequenced material: PBMCs. This receptor was identified in a young man in good health and CMV-seropositive. V and J are TRBV7-9 and TRBJ2-5; TRBD2 matches 8 bases. The CDR3 loop is CASRLAGQETQYF. The CDR3 DNA sequence: TGTGCCAGCAGGCTAGCGGGTCAAGAGACCCAGTACTTC.